The rows below give T cell receptor beta chains drawn from one sample of a study of T cell responses to AZD1222 COVID-19 vaccine. Some clones are missing from TCRdb's copy, which holds only in-frame ones; the method was immunoSEQ multiplex PCR. The sample consists of 140,000 or so clones, approximately 90% of them appearing once. This sample comprised peripheral blood, obtained 28 days after the second AZD1222 dose. These TCRs come from an adult who received the AZD1222 COVID-19 vaccine. Both conserved end residues are part of each CDR3. A D gene is named only where the DNA matches it firmly. Expanded clones are given a class, and other clones once, few, many or no size at all.

clone size: once
J gene: TRBJ1-1
V gene: TRBV4-1
D gene: .
CDR3 protein: CASSPPRGAGTEAFF
CDR3 DNA: TGCGCCAGCAGCCCACCCAGGGGCGCGGGCACTGAAGCTTTCTTT

clone size: .
J gene: TRBJ2-2
V gene: TRBV6-6
D gene: TRBD2
CDR3 protein: CASSTSGETGELFF
CDR3 DNA: TGTGCCAGCAGTACTAGCGGGGAGACCGGGGAGCTGTTTTTT

clone size: .
J gene: TRBJ1-1
V gene: TRBV18
D gene: .
CDR3 protein: CASSLLNAMNTEAFF
CDR3 DNA: TGTGCCAGCTCACTACTAAATGCTATGAACACTGAAGCTTTCTTT

clone size: .
J gene: TRBJ1-3
V gene: TRBV7-9
D gene: TRBD1
CDR3 protein: CASSLGTGNLNTIYF
CDR3 DNA: TGTGCCAGCAGCTTGGGGACAGGGAATTTAAACACCATATATTTT

clone size: once
J gene: TRBJ1-5
V gene: TRBV12-3/TRBV12-4
D gene: .
CDR3 protein: CASTSPPNQPQHF
CDR3 DNA: TGTGCCAGCACCTCACCGCCCAATCAGCCCCAGCATTTT

clone size: .
J gene: TRBJ2-2
V gene: TRBV5-6
D gene: TRBD2
CDR3 protein: CASSLVPSGSRAGELFF
CDR3 DNA: TGTGCCAGCAGCTTGGTTCCTAGCGGGAGCAGGGCCGGGGAGCTGTTTTTT

clone size: .
J gene: TRBJ2-7
V gene: TRBV4-3
D gene: TRBD1
CDR3 protein: CASSQDRQGYEQYF
CDR3 DNA: TGCGCCAGCAGCCAAGATCGACAGGGTTACGAGCAGTACTTC

clone size: .
J gene: TRBJ1-1
V gene: TRBV27
D gene: TRBD1
CDR3 protein: CASSLNRGNTEAFF
CDR3 DNA: TGTGCCAGCAGTTTAAACAGGGGGAACACTGAAGCTTTCTTT

clone size: .
J gene: TRBJ2-7
V gene: TRBV3-1/TRBV3-2
D gene: .
CDR3 protein: CASSSPRDEQYF
CDR3 DNA: TGTGCCAGCAGCTCCCCACGGGACGAGCAGTACTTC

clone size: .
J gene: TRBJ2-7
V gene: TRBV19
D gene: TRBD1
CDR3 protein: CASSPGQHLYEQYF
CDR3 DNA: TGTGCCAGTAGCCCGGGACAGCATCTCTACGAGCAGTACTTC

clone size: .
J gene: TRBJ2-1
V gene: TRBV29-1
D gene: TRBD1
CDR3 protein: CSVDSGQGAVLSSYNEQFF
CDR3 DNA: TGCAGCGTTGACTCGGGACAGGGGGCAGTCCTTAGCTCCTACAATGAGCAGTTCTTC

clone size: .
J gene: TRBJ2-7
V gene: TRBV3-1/TRBV3-2
D gene: TRBD2
CDR3 protein: CASSQTSGTSYEQYF
CDR3 DNA: TGTGCCAGCAGCCAAACTAGCGGGACCTCCTACGAGCAGTACTTC

clone size: .
J gene: TRBJ2-3
V gene: TRBV9
D gene: TRBD1
CDR3 protein: CASSVDLEETGGWYTDTQYF
CDR3 DNA: TGTGCCAGCAGCGTAGATCTTGAGGAGACAGGGGGCTGGTACACAGATACGCAGTATTTT

clone size: few
J gene: TRBJ1-6
V gene: TRBV9
D gene: .
CDR3 protein: CASSVAVREGANSPLHF
CDR3 DNA: TGTGCCAGCAGCGTAGCGGTTCGGGAGGGCGCAAATTCACCCCTCCACTTT

clone size: .
J gene: TRBJ1-2
V gene: TRBV27
D gene: .
CDR3 protein: CASSLGTSGPNPYGYTF
CDR3 DNA: TGTGCCAGCAGTTTAGGGACCTCCGGGCCCAACCCTTATGGCTACACCTTC

clone size: few
J gene: TRBJ1-5
V gene: TRBV15
D gene: .
CDR3 protein: CATSREGTIGINQPQHF
CDR3 DNA: TGTGCCACCAGCAGAGAGGGCACTATTGGGATAAATCAGCCCCAGCATTTT

clone size: .
J gene: TRBJ2-1
V gene: TRBV7-9
D gene: TRBD1
CDR3 protein: CASSFGQGFNEQFF
CDR3 DNA: TGTGCCAGCAGCTTCGGACAGGGATTCAATGAGCAGTTCTTC

clone size: once
J gene: TRBJ2-2
V gene: TRBV12-3/TRBV12-4
D gene: .
CDR3 protein: CASSPKTGELFF
CDR3 DNA: TGTGCCAGCAGTCCAAAAACCGGGGAGCTGTTTTTT

clone size: .
J gene: TRBJ1-5
V gene: TRBV6-6
D gene: .
CDR3 protein: CASSYSGGQGSQPQHF
CDR3 DNA: TGTGCCAGCAGTTACTCCGGAGGGCAGGGGAGTCAGCCCCAGCATTTT

clone size: .
J gene: TRBJ2-2
V gene: TRBV25-1
D gene: .
CDR3 protein: CASSDEGGELFF
CDR3 DNA: TGTGCCAGCAGTGACGAAGGCGGGGAGCTGTTTTTT

clone size: few
J gene: TRBJ2-2
V gene: TRBV9
D gene: .
CDR3 protein: CASSVQSVFTGELFF
CDR3 DNA: TGTGCCAGCAGCGTCCAGTCGGTTTTCACCGGGGAGCTGTTTTTT

clone size: once
J gene: TRBJ2-1
V gene: TRBV11-2
D gene: .
CDR3 protein: CASSSTWEYTYNEQFF
CDR3 DNA: TGTGCCAGCAGCTCCACCTGGGAGTACACCTACAATGAGCAGTTCTTC

clone size: .
J gene: TRBJ1-1
V gene: TRBV7-8
D gene: TRBD1
CDR3 protein: CASSLEQGRAFF
CDR3 DNA: TGTGCCAGCAGCTTAGAACAGGGGAGAGCTTTCTTT

clone size: .
J gene: TRBJ2-7
V gene: TRBV5-1
D gene: TRBD2
CDR3 protein: CASQLAGAREQYF
CDR3 DNA: TGCGCCAGCCAACTAGCGGGAGCTCGGGAGCAGTACTTC

clone size: .
J gene: TRBJ2-3
V gene: TRBV4-2
D gene: .
CDR3 protein: CASSENPGATDTQYF
CDR3 DNA: TGTGCCAGCAGCGAAAACCCGGGGGCCACAGATACGCAGTATTTT

clone size: .
J gene: TRBJ2-1
V gene: TRBV6-1
D gene: .
CDR3 protein: CASRRPVEQFF
CDR3 DNA: TGTGCCAGCAGGAGACCAGTAGAGCAGTTCTTC

clone size: .
J gene: TRBJ1-2
V gene: TRBV4-1
D gene: .
CDR3 protein: CASSPTFLIGYTF
CDR3 DNA: TGCGCCAGCAGTCCTACCTTCCTAATAGGCTACACCTTC

clone size: .
J gene: TRBJ2-5
V gene: TRBV10-3
D gene: TRBD1
CDR3 protein: CAISWDREETQYF
CDR3 DNA: TGTGCCATCAGCTGGGACAGGGAAGAGACCCAGTACTTC

clone size: .
J gene: TRBJ1-3
V gene: TRBV2
D gene: TRBD1
CDR3 protein: CASSEATGTGNTIYF
CDR3 DNA: TGTGCCAGCAGTGAAGCGACAGGGACGGGAAACACCATATATTTT

clone size: .
J gene: TRBJ2-1
V gene: TRBV6-1
D gene: .
CDR3 protein: CASSEVGGRPYNEQFF
CDR3 DNA: TGTGCCAGCAGTGAAGTCGGAGGGCGCCCCTACAATGAGCAGTTCTTC

clone size: once
J gene: TRBJ1-6
V gene: TRBV12-3/TRBV12-4
D gene: .
CDR3 protein: CASSFDPRRSLHF
CDR3 DNA: TGTGCCAGCAGTTTTGACCCCCGCAGGTCCCTCCACTTT

clone size: .
J gene: TRBJ1-6
V gene: TRBV7-9
D gene: .
CDR3 protein: CASSQDSGVVNSPLHF
CDR3 DNA: TGTGCCAGCAGCCAAGATTCCGGAGTCGTTAATTCACCCCTCCACTTT

clone size: .
J gene: TRBJ2-7
V gene: TRBV11-3
D gene: .
CDR3 protein: CASSLRGTPYEQYF
CDR3 DNA: TGTGCCAGCAGCTTACGGGGGACTCCCTACGAGCAGTACTTC

clone size: .
J gene: TRBJ1-5
V gene: TRBV19
D gene: .
CDR3 protein: CASRSNTGNQPQHF
CDR3 DNA: TGTGCCAGTCGCTCAAACACTGGCAATCAGCCCCAGCATTTT

clone size: .
J gene: TRBJ1-5
V gene: TRBV7-8
D gene: .
CDR3 protein: CASSPQWGARGNQPQHF
CDR3 DNA: TGTGCCAGCAGCCCTCAGTGGGGGGCACGTGGCAATCAGCCCCAGCATTTT

clone size: .
J gene: TRBJ2-1
V gene: TRBV7-9
D gene: TRBD1
CDR3 protein: CASSSGESTGGNNEQFF
CDR3 DNA: TGTGCCAGCAGCTCCGGAGAATCGACAGGGGGGAACAATGAGCAGTTCTTC

clone size: .
J gene: TRBJ1-1
V gene: TRBV29-1
D gene: TRBD1
CDR3 protein: CSVERGDRGYNEAFF
CDR3 DNA: TGCAGCGTTGAGAGGGGGGACAGGGGGTATAATGAAGCTTTCTTT

clone size: .
J gene: TRBJ2-2
V gene: TRBV19
D gene: TRBD2
CDR3 protein: CASSIGTSGRPGELFF
CDR3 DNA: TGTGCCAGTAGTATAGGGACTAGCGGGAGACCCGGGGAGCTGTTTTTT

clone size: .
J gene: TRBJ1-4
V gene: TRBV2
D gene: TRBD1
CDR3 protein: CASSPWTGDNEKLFF
CDR3 DNA: TGTGCCAGCAGTCCTTGGACAGGGGATAATGAAAAACTGTTTTTT

clone size: .
J gene: TRBJ1-4
V gene: TRBV11-3
D gene: .
CDR3 protein: CASSSPRREKLFF
CDR3 DNA: TGTGCCAGCAGCTCTCCCCGGCGCGAAAAACTGTTTTTT

clone size: .
J gene: TRBJ1-1
V gene: TRBV12-3/TRBV12-4
D gene: .
CDR3 protein: CASTRKGEAEAFF
CDR3 DNA: TGTGCCAGCACCCGAAAGGGGGAAGCTGAAGCTTTCTTT

clone size: few
J gene: TRBJ2-3
V gene: TRBV4-2
D gene: TRBD2
CDR3 protein: CASSQERAGGPTDTQYF
CDR3 DNA: TGTGCCAGCAGCCAAGAACGGGCGGGAGGGCCCACAGATACGCAGTATTTT

clone size: once
J gene: TRBJ2-4
V gene: TRBV20-1
D gene: .
CDR3 protein: CSASSPPKNIQYF
CDR3 DNA: TGCAGTGCTAGTTCCCCCCCCAAAAACATTCAGTACTTC

clone size: .
J gene: TRBJ1-5
V gene: TRBV4-1
D gene: .
CDR3 protein: CASSQLMGVSSNQPQHF
CDR3 DNA: TGCGCCAGCAGCCAATTGATGGGGGTGAGTAGCAATCAGCCCCAGCATTTT

clone size: .
J gene: TRBJ2-3
V gene: TRBV18
D gene: .
CDR3 protein: CASSPPASTDTQYF
CDR3 DNA: TGTGCCAGCTCACCACCAGCTAGCACAGATACGCAGTATTTT

clone size: .
J gene: TRBJ1-1
V gene: TRBV2
D gene: .
CDR3 protein: CASGGDGTEAFF
CDR3 DNA: TGTGCCAGCGGGGGGGATGGGACTGAAGCTTTCTTT